One sample yielded the 19 T cell receptor beta chains listed below, sequenced in a study of T cells after yellow fever vaccination. One entry per CDR3 protein, called by TCRdb with MiXCR from the 5' RACE reads. The top ten hold around 3.5% of the sample, which has 280,000 or so distinct CDR3 sequences, around 8.6% seen once. The sample consisted of CD4+ T cells sorted from PBMCs, taken 5 days after the yellow fever booster vaccination. These receptors all come from a young man who received the YFV17D yellow fever vaccine.

This clonotype was seen a handful of times. The chain links TRBV25-1 to TRBJ2-7; tentative D call: TRBD1 (6 bases). Looked up from germline, CDR1 is MGHDK and CDR2 is SYGVNS. Trimming removed 5 bases at V and 5 bases at J, with 16 bases between. The CDR3 length is 14 residues. CDR3 region: CASSPGAETHEQYF. CDR3 DNA sequence: TGTGCCAGCAGTCCAGGGGCGGAAACCCACGAGCAGTACTTC.

This clonotype was seen ten or more times. The J gene is TRBJ2-7, the V gene TRBV9; a possible D gene is TRBD1 (6 bases). This CDR3 comprises 14 residues. Germline V gives CDR1 SGDLS, CDR2 YYNGEE. Deletions cut 3 bases from V and 5 bases from J, with 15 bases between. CDR3 sequence reads: CASSGRGALDEQYF. The CDR3 bases are TGTGCCAGCAGCGGCAGGGGCGCCCTAGACGAGCAGTACTTC.

This clonotype was detected a few times. The chain links TRBV29-1 to TRBJ1-6; D is possibly TRBD1 (5 bases). Germline values: CDR1 SQVTM, CDR2 ANQGSEA. The CDR3 consists of 17 residues. Deletions cut 3 bases from V and 5 bases from J, with 20 bases between. CDR3 amino acids: CSVEGPVERVNNSPLHF. The CDR3 DNA follows: TGCAGCGTTGAGGGACCGGTCGAGAGGGTGAATAATTCACCCCTCCACTTT. The whole variable domain, remainder taken from reference TRBV29-1 and TRBJ1-6, is SAVISQKPSRDICQRGTSLTIQCQVDSQVTMMFWYRQQPGQSLTLIATANQGSEATYESGFVIDKFPISRPNLTFSTLTVSNMSPEDSSIYLCSVEGPVERVNNSPLHFGNGTRLTVT.

The table lists this clonotype with a few counts. The rearrangement uses TRBV20-1 and TRBJ2-7, with a tentative D call TRBD2 (6 bases). The CDR3 consists of 13 residues. The V end lost 3 bases, the J end lost 1 base, and 10 bases lay between the germline ends. Germline-derived CDR1 and CDR2 are DFQATT and SNEGSKA (reference sequence). This CDR3 reads CSARRGPSYEQYV. CDR3 nucleotide sequence: TGCAGTGCTAGGCGGGGTCCGTCCTACGAGCAGTACGTC.

This clonotype was detected only a few times. V is TRBV4-3 and J is TRBJ1-6; tentative D call: TRBD1 (6 bases). The germline gives CDR1 LGHNA, CDR2 YSLEER. This CDR3 region has 15 residues. Between the trimmed V and J ends, which lost 0 bases and 9 bases, there was a span of 12 bases. In nucleotides, the CDR3 is TGCGCCAGCAGCCAAGATGGACAGTCCGGTTCACCCCTCCACTTT. It is translated as CASSQDGQSGSPLHF.

V and J are TRBV5-1 and TRBJ2-1; 9 bases map to TRBD2. The CDR3 totals 18 residues. Germline V CDR1 and CDR2: SGHRS, YFSETQ. V was clipped by 1 base and J by 0 bases; unmatched bases: 8. The CDR3 sequence is CASSLPAGGFNSYNEQFF. In nucleotides, the CDR3 is TGCGCCAGCAGCTTGCCAGCGGGGGGCTTTAACTCCTACAATGAGCAGTTCTTC. The full variable domain, rest sourced from reference TRBV5-1 and TRBJ2-1, is KAGVTQTPRYLIKTRGQQVTLSCSPISGHRSVSWYQQTPGQGLQFLFEYFSETQRNKGNFPGRFSGRQFSNSRSEMNVSTLELGDSALYLCASSLPAGGFNSYNEQFFGPGTRLTVL.

This clonotype was seen a handful of times. A read error may account for a junction end that differs from germline. V is TRBV6-2 or TRBV6-3 and J is TRBJ1-1; 8 nucleotides align to TRBD1. CDR3 length: 13 amino acids. The germline CDR1 and CDR2 sequences are MNHEY and SVGEGT. The CDR3 DNA sequence: TGTGCCAGCAGTTACGCCCCGGGACAGGAGGCCCTCTTT. It encodes CASSYAPGQEALF.

V is TRBV3-1 and J is TRBJ1-1; D perhaps matches TRBD1 (5 bases). The germline V gene has CDR1 LGHDT and CDR2 YNNKEL (reference sequence). The CDR3 spans 15 residues. V was trimmed by 0 bases and J by 3 bases, leaving 11 bases between them. The CDR3 loop is CASSQERRADTEAFF. The CDR3 DNA follows: TGTGCCAGCAGCCAAGAACGCAGGGCTGACACTGAAGCTTTCTTT. The full variable domain, in which reference TRBV3-1 and TRBJ1-1 provide the parts outside the CDR3, is DTAVSQTPKYLVTQMGNDKSIKCEQNLGHDTMYWYKQDSKKFLKIMFSYNNKELIINETVPNRFSPKSPDKAHLNLHINSLELGDSAVYFCASSQERRADTEAFFGQGTRLTVV.

This clonotype has a handful of counts. The chain links TRBV5-1 to TRBJ1-2; the D gene is possibly TRBD1 (6 bases). Germline V lookup: CDR1 SGHRS, CDR2 YFSETQ. Trimming left V 4 bases short and J 6 bases short, with 13 bases between. The CDR3 consists of 13 residues. The CDR3 sequence is CASSQREGDGYTF. The CDR3 region has the DNA TGCGCCAGCAGCCAACGGGAGGGGGATGGCTACACCTTC.

There are a few counts of this clonotype. The chain couples TRBV7-2 to TRBJ2-2, with D possibly matching TRBD1 (5 bases). V gave up 3 bases and J gave up 6 bases, with 17 bases separating them. Germline loops: CDR1 SGHTA, CDR2 FQGNSA. The CDR3 extends over 16 amino acids. DNA of the CDR3: TGTGCCAGCAGCTTGGCCACAGCCTGGGGCGCCGGGGAGCTGTTTTTT. Its protein product is CASSLATAWGAGELFF.

There are a few counts of this clonotype. J is TRBJ2-2 and V is TRBV6-2 or TRBV6-3; D ambiguous. V lost 4 bases and J lost 3, with 6 bases in between. The CDR3 sequence is 13 residues long. From germline, CDR1 is MNHEY and CDR2 SVGEGT. CDR3 protein: CASSLIYTGELFF. CDR3 nucleotide sequence: TGTGCCAGCAGTTTAATATACACCGGGGAGCTGTTTTTT.

A few counts support this clonotype. J is TRBJ2-6 and V is TRBV6-2 or TRBV6-3; no firm D call. The V gene's germline CDR1 is MNHEY and CDR2 SVGEGT. The CDR3 has 13 amino acids. V lost 6 bases to trimming and J lost 4 bases, with 7 bases between them. CDR3 sequence reads: CASRTDGANVLTF. The CDR3 DNA is TGTGCCAGCAGGACGGACGGGGCCAACGTCCTGACTTTC.

CDR3 DNA: TGCGCCAGCAGCTGGGGGTCTGTAGGGGAAGCCTACGAGCAGTACGTC. It specifies CASSWGSVGEAYEQYV. The rearrangement uses TRBV5-1 and TRBJ2-7; D is perhaps TRBD1 or TRBD2 (5 bases each). CDR3 length: 16 amino acids. V lost 3 bases and J 2 bases, leaving 18 bases between the germline ends. The germline CDR1 and CDR2 sequences are SGHRS and YFSETQ.

This chain joins TRBV3-1 and TRBJ1-1; TRBD1 is a possible D gene (6 bases). Germline V gene data show CDR1 as LGHDT and CDR2 as YNNKEL (reference sequence). CDR3 size: 15 residues. Trimming shortened V by 6 bases and J by 3 bases, and 17 bases separated the two germline ends. The DNA for the CDR3 is TGTGCCAGCAGGGCGGGACGGGGGGCGTACACTGAAGCTTTCTTT. The encoded protein is CASRAGRGAYTEAFF.

The chain recombines TRBV7-2 with TRBJ2-3; a weak D match, TRBD1 (6 bases). CDR3 length: 13 residues. V was pared by 2 bases and J by 14 bases, with 17 bases between. Germline loops: CDR1 SGHTA, CDR2 FQGNSA. The CDR3 nucleotides read TGTGCCAGCAGCTTATCCTCCCGTTCAGGGGTGTATTTT. Translated: CASSLSSRSGVYF.

The V gene is TRBV4-2, the J gene TRBJ2-5, with D uncertain. This CDR3 region has 13 residues. Trimming removed 4 bases at V and 3 bases at J, with 9 bases between. Germline V gene lookup returns CDR1 LGHNA and CDR2 YNFKEQ. Written as DNA, the CDR3 is TGTGCCAGCAGCCGAGCTAGAAAAGAGACCCAGTACTTC. Its protein is CASSRARKETQYF.

The sample holds a few counts of this clonotype. The rearrangement uses TRBV20-1 and TRBJ2-7; tentatively, D is TRBD2 (5 bases). The CDR3 is made up of 14 amino acids. V was shortened by 3 bases and J by 9 bases, with 21 bases between the two germline ends. CDR1 and CDR2 from the germline V gene are DFQATT and SNEGSKA (reference sequence). The CDR3 region has the DNA TGCAGTGCTAGGGATTACGGACTGGGGAATGTGCAGTACTTC. Its translation is CSARDYGLGNVQYF.

This clonotype was detected a few times. A junction end diverges from the germline sequence, so it may reflect a read error. The chain recombines TRBV7-2 with TRBJ2-1, with TRBD2 matching 7 bases. Germline assignment: CDR1 SGHTA and CDR2 FQGNSA. This CDR3 has 18 residues. This chain's CDR3 is CASSSPGRGTSSYNDQFF. CDR3 sequence (DNA): TGTGCCAGCAGCTCCCCCGGGCGGGGGACTTCCTCCTACAATGATCAGTTCTTC.

The chain joins TRBV7-2 to TRBJ1-2, with a possible D match to TRBD1 (5 bases). The CDR3 has 13 residues. Trimming cost V 3 bases and J 6 bases, with 11 bases left between them. Germline CDR1 reads SGHTA; CDR2 reads FQGNSA. The CDR3 DNA is TGTGCCAGCAGCTTCCAGGGTGGCCATGGCTACACCTTC. The encoded protein is CASSFQGGHGYTF.